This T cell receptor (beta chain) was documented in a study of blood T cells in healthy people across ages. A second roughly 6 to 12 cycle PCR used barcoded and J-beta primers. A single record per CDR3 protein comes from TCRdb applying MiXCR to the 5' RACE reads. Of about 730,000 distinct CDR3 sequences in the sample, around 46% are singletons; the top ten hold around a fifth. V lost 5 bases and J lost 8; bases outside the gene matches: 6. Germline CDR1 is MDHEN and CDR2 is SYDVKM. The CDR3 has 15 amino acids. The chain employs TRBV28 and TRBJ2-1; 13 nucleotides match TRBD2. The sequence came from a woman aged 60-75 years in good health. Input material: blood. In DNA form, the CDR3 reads TGTGCCAGCAGTATACTAGCGGGGGGGCCGCATGAGCAGTTCTTC. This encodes CASSILAGGPHEQFF.